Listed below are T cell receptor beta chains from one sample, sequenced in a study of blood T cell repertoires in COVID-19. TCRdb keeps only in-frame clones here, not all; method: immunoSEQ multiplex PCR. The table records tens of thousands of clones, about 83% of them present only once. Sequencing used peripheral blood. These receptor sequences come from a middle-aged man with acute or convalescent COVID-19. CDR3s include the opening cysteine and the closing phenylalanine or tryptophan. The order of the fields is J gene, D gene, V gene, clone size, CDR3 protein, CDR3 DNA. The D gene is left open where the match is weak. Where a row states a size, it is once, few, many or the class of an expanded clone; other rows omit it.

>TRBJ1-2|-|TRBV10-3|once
CAISESRDSYGYTF
TGTGCCATCAGTGAGTCGAGGGATAGCTATGGCTACACCTTC
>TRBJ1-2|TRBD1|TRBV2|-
CASKKTGEYYGYTF
TGTGCCAGCAAAAAAACAGGGGAATACTATGGCTACACCTTC
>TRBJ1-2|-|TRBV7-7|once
CAKTESYRVGYTF
TGTGCCAAAACAGAATCCTACAGGGTTGGCTACACCTTC
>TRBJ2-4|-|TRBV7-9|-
CASSPLDSRKGIQYF
TGTGCCAGCAGCCCTTTGGACAGCCGCAAGGGCATTCAGTACTTC
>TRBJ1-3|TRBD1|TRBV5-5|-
CASSLGQGKGNTIYF
TGTGCCAGCAGCTTGGGACAGGGGAAAGGAAACACCATATATTTT
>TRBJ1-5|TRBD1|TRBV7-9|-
CASSLVFDRGEQPQHF
TGTGCCAGCAGCTTAGTCTTCGACAGGGGCGAACAGCCCCAGCATTTT
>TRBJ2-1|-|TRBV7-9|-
CASSLSRGNEQFF
TGTGCCAGCAGCTTATCTCGGGGCAATGAGCAGTTCTTC
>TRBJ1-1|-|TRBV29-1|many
CSVVKNTEAFF
TGCAGCGTTGTTAAGAACACTGAAGCTTTCTTT
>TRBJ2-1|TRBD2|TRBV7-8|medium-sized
CASSLGLAGAEFF
TGTGCCAGCAGCCTCGGACTAGCGGGGGCGGAGTTCTTC
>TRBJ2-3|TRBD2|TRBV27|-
CASRGLAATDTQYF
TGTGCCAGCAGAGGACTAGCGGCCACAGATACGCAGTATTTT
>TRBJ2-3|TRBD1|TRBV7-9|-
CASSPRQGVDTQYF
TGTGCCAGCAGCCCAAGACAGGGAGTAGATACGCAGTATTTT
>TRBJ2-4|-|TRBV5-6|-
CASSRAGAKNIQYF
TGTGCCAGCAGCCGAGCCGGAGCCAAAAACATTCAGTACTTC
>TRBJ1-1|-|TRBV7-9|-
CASSLGGSSRKAFF
TGTGCCAGCAGCTTAGGAGGGTCCAGCAGAAAAGCTTTCTTT
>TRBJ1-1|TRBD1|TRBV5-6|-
CASSLEGRDRVLTEAFF
TGTGCCAGCAGCTTGGAGGGCCGGGACAGGGTCCTAACTGAAGCTTTCTTT
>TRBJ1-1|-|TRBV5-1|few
CASRVESAEAFF
TGCGCCAGCAGGGTTGAAAGCGCTGAAGCTTTCTTT
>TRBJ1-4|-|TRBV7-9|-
CASSLGRGANEKLFF
TGTGCCAGCAGCTTAGGACGGGGGGCTAATGAAAAACTGTTTTTT
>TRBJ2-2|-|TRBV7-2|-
CASSSPPPITGELFF
TGTGCCAGCAGCTCGCCACCACCAATCACTGGGGAGCTGTTTTTT
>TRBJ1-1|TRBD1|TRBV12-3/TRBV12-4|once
CASSFRDRQEAFF
TGTGCCAGCAGTTTTCGGGACAGACAAGAAGCTTTCTTT
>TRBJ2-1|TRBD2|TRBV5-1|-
CASNWEGNKNEQFF
TGCGCCAGCAACTGGGAGGGGAATAAAAATGAGCAGTTCTTC
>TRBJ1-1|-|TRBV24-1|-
CATSDPGGGTEAFF
TGTGCCACCAGTGACCCCGGGGGGGGCACTGAAGCTTTCTTT
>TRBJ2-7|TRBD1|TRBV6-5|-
CASRLSGTGSYEQYF
TGTGCCAGCAGACTTTCCGGGACAGGGTCCTACGAGCAGTACTTC
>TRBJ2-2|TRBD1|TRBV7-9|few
CASTLGDIRGNGGELFF
TGTGCCAGCACCTTAGGCGACATCAGGGGGAATGGCGGGGAGCTGTTTTTT
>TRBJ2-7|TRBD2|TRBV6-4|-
CASSDSLGLAGEPYEQYF
TGTGCCAGCAGTGACTCTTTAGGACTAGCGGGAGAGCCCTACGAGCAGTACTTC
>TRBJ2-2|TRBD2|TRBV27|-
CASSLWVSGRDNTGELFF
TGTGCCAGCAGTCTTTGGGTAAGCGGGAGGGATAACACCGGGGAGCTGTTTTTT
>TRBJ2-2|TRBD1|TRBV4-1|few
CASSQDKDRGYTGELFF
TGCGCCAGCAGCCAAGATAAGGACAGGGGGTACACCGGGGAGCTGTTTTTT
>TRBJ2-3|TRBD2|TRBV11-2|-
CASSLAGLAKGTDTQYF
TGTGCCAGCAGCTTAGCGGGACTAGCCAAGGGCACAGATACGCAGTATTTT
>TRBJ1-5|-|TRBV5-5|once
CASSLSQGHQPQHF
TGTGCCAGCAGCCTATCTCAGGGTCATCAGCCCCAGCATTTT
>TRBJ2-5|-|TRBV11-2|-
CASSLVGGLGETQYF
TGTGCCAGCAGCTTAGTCGGGGGTCTCGGGGAGACCCAGTACTTC
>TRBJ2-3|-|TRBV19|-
CASSGAGRSKGTDTQYF
TGTGCCAGTAGCGGTGCGGGGAGGAGTAAAGGCACAGATACGCAGTATTTT
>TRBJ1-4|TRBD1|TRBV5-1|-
CASRPDRGREKLFF
TGCGCCAGCAGACCTGACAGGGGCCGTGAAAAACTGTTTTTT
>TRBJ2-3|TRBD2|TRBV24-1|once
CAASGAASTDTQYF
TGTGCCGCAAGCGGGGCCGCTAGCACAGATACGCAGTATTTT
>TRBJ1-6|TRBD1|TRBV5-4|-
CASSSRDRPNNSPLHF
TGTGCCAGCAGCTCCCGGGACAGACCGAATAATTCACCCCTCCACTTT
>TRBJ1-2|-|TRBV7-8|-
CASSLAGDYGYTF
TGTGCCAGCAGCTTAGCAGGGGACTATGGCTACACCTTC
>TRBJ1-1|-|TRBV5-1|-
CASSGQGWGNTEAFF
TGCGCCAGCAGCGGGCAGGGATGGGGGAACACTGAAGCTTTCTTT
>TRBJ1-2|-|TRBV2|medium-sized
CASSGTERSSNYGYTF
TGTGCCAGCAGTGGGACAGAGAGGTCTTCTAACTATGGCTACACCTTC
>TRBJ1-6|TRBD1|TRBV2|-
CASGGQENSPLHF
TGTGCCAGCGGCGGACAGGAGAATTCACCCCTCCACTTT